This T cell receptor (beta chain) was recovered during a study of immune evolution from preneoplasia to lung adenocarcinoma. Study-wide results and limits: Top clone share appeared to fall from AAH through AIS, MIA, adenocarcinoma.

Germline trimming cut 4 bases from V and 4 bases from J; bases unmatched to any gene: 7. The germline V gene encodes CDR1 SGHAT and CDR2 FQNNGV. The CDR3 is 14 residues long. Of note for this clone: As yet, its antigen is unknown.

Sequenced by immunoSEQ multiplex PCR; TCRdb stores in-frame clones only, minus some. Counted here are 20,000 to 25,000 clones, approximately 71% occurring once; the ten biggest clones make up over 5%. The genes are TRBV11-2 and TRBJ2-7; 7 nucleotides match TRBD1. Sequenced: FFPE invasive lung adenocarcinoma tissue. The sequence was obtained from a person aged 55-75 years with lung adenocarcinoma. The CDR3 loop reads CASSSRPGGYEQYF. Written as DNA, the CDR3 is TGTGCCAGCAGCTCAAGGCCAGGGGGTTACGAGCAGTACTTC.